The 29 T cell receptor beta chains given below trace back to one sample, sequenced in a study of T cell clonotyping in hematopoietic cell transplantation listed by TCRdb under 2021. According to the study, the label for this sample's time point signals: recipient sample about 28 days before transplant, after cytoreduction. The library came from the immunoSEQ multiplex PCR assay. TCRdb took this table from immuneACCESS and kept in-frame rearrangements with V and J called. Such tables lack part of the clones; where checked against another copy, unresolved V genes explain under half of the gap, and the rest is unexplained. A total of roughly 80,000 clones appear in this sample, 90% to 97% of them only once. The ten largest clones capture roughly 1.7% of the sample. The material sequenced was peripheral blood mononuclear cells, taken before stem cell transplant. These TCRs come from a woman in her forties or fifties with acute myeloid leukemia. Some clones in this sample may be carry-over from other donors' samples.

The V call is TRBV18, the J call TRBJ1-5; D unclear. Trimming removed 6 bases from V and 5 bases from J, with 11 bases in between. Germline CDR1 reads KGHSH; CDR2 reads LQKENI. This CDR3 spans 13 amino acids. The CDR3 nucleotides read TGTGCCAGCTCCACTTATGGAGATCAGCCCCAGCATTTT. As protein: CASSTYGDQPQHF. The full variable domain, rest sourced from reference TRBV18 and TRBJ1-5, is NAGVMQNPRHLVRRRGQEARLRCSPMKGHSHVYWYRQLPEEGLKFMVYLQKENIIDESGMPKERFSAEFPKEGPSILRIQQVVRGDSAAYFCASSTYGDQPQHFGDGTRLSIL.

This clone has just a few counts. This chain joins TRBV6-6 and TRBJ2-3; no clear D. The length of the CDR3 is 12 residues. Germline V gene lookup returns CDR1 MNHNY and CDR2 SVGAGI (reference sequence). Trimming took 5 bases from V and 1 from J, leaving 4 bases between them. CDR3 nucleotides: TGTGCCAGCAGTGGGCGCACAGATACGCAGTATTTT. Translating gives CASSGRTDTQYF.

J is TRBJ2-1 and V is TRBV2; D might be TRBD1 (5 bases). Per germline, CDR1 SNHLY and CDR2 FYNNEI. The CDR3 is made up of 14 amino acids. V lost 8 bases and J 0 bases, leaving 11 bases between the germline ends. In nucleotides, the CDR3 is TGTGCCAGCCCTGGGGCTAGCTCCTACAATGAGCAGTTCTTC. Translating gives CASPGASSYNEQFF. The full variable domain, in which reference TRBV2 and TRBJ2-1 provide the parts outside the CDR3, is EPEVTQTPSHQVTQMGQEVILRCVPISNHLYFYWYRQILGQKVEFLVSFYNNEISEKSEIFDDQFSVERPDGSNFTLKIRSTKLEDSAMYFCASPGASSYNEQFFGPGTRLTVL.

CDR3 sequence: CASSLRPEQRGNEKLFF. As DNA, the CDR3 is TGTGCCAGCAGCTTAAGGCCTGAGCAGCGGGGTAATGAAAAACTGTTTTTT. This sequence joins TRBV7-2 and TRBJ1-4; no definite D call. The length of the CDR3 is 17 residues. In germline, CDR1 is SGHTA, CDR2 FQGNSA. The V end was cut by 2 bases, the J end by 4 bases, with 17 bases between.

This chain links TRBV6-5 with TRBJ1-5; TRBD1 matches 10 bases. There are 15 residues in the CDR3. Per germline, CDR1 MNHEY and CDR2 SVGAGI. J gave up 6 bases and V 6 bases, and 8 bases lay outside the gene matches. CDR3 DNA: TGTGCCAGCAGAGGGGGACAGGGGATAAGTCAGCCCCAGCATTTT. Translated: CASRGGQGISQPQHF.

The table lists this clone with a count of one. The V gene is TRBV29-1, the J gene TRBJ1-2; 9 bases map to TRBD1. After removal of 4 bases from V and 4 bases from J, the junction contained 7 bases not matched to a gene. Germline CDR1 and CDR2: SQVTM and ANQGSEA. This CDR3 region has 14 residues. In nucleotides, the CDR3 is TGCAGCGTTGTGAAAGGGACAGGGCCCTATGGCTACACCTTC. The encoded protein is CSVVKGTGPYGYTF.

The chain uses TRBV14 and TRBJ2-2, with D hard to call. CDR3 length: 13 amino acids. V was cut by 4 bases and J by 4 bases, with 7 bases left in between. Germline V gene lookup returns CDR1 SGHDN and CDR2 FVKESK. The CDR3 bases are TGTGCCAGCAGCCGCTCAATCACCGGGGAGCTGTTTTTT. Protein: CASSRSITGELFF.

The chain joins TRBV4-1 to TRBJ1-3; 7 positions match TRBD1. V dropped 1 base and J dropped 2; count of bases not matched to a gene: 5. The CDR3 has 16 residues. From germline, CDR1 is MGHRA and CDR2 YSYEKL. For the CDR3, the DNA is TGCGCCAGCAGCCAAGTCTCAGGGGGGGCTGGAAACACCATATATTTT. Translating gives CASSQVSGGAGNTIYF.

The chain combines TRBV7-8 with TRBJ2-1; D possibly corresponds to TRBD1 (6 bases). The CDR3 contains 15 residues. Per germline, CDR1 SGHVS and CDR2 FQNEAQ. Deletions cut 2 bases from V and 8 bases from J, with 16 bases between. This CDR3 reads CASSLKRGAGDEQFF. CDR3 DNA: TGTGCCAGCAGCTTAAAGCGTGGGGCAGGGGATGAGCAGTTCTTC. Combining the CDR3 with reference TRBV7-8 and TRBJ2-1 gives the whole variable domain GAGVSQSPRYKVAKRGQDVALRCDPISGHVSLFWYQQALGQGPEFLTYFQNEAQLDKSGLPSDRFFAERPEGSVSTLKIQRTQQEDSAVYLCASSLKRGAGDEQFFGPGTRLTVL.

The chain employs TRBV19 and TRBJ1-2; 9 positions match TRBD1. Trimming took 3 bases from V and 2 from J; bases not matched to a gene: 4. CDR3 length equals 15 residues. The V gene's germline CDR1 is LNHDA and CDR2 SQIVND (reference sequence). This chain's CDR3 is CASSIGTGTNYGYTF. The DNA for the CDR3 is TGTGCCAGTAGTATCGGGACAGGGACGAACTATGGCTACACCTTC.

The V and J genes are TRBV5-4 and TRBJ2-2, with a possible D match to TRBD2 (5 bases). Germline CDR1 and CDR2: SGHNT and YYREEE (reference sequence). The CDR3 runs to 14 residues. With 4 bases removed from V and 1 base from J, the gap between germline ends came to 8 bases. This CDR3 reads CASSLEGNTGELFF. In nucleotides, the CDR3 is TGTGCCAGCAGCCTAGAGGGGAACACCGGGGAGCTGTTTTTT. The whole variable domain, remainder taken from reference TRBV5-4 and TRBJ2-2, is ETGVTQSPTHLIKTRGQQVTLRCSSQSGHNTVSWYQQALGQGPQFIFQYYREEENGRGNFPPRFSGLQFPNYSSELNVNALELDDSALYLCASSLEGNTGELFFGEGSRLTVL.

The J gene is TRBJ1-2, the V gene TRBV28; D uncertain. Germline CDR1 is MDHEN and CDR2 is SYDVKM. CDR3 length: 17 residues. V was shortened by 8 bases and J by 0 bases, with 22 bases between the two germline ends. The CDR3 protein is CASGSGVAPGANYGYTF. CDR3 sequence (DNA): TGTGCCAGCGGGTCCGGCGTAGCTCCCGGTGCTAACTATGGCTACACCTTC.

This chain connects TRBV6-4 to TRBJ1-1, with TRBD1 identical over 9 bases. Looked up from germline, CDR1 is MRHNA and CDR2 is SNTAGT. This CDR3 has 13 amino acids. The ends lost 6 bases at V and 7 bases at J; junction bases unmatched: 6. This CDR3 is CASSLTGGGEAFF. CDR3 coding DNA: TGTGCCAGCAGCCTAACAGGGGGCGGTGAAGCTTTCTTT.

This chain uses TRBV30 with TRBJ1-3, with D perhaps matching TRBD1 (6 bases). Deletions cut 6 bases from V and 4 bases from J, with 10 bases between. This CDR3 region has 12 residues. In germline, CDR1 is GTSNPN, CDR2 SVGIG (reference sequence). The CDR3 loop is CACGGPGNTIYF. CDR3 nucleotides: TGTGCCTGTGGGGGGCCAGGAAACACCATATATTTT.

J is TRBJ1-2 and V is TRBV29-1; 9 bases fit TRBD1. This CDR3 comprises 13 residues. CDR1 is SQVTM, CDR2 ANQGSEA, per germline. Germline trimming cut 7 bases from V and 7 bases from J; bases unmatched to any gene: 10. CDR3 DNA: TGCAGCGGGGGGGACAGGGACCTTGGTGGCTACACCTTC. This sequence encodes CSGGDRDLGGYTF. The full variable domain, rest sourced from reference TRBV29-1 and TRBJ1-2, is SAVISQKPSRDICQRGTSLTIQCQVDSQVTMMFWYRQQPGQSLTLIATANQGSEATYESGFVIDKFPISRPNLTFSTLTVSNMSPEDSSIYLCSGGDRDLGGYTFGSGTRLTVV.

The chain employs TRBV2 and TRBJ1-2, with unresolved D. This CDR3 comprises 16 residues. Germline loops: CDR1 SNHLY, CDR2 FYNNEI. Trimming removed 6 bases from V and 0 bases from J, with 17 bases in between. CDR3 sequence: CASRAEPSLTNYGYTF. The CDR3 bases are TGTGCCAGCAGGGCAGAACCTTCTCTTACTAACTATGGCTACACCTTC.

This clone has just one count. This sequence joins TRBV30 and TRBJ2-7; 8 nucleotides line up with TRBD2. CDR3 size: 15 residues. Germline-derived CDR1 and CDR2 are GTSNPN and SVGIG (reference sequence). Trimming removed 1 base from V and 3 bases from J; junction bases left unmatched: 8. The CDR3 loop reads CAWSAFGTRFYEQYF. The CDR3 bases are TGTGCCTGGAGTGCGTTTGGGACTAGGTTCTACGAGCAGTACTTC.

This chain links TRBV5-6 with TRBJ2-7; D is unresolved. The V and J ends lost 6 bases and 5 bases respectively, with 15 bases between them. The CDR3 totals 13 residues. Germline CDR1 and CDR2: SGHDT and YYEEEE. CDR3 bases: TGTGCCAGCATCGAAATAGTGGGCGACGAGCAGTACTTC. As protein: CASIEIVGDEQYF.

CDR3 residues: CASWGGQISYEQYF. DNA of the CDR3: TGTGCCAGCTGGGGGGGACAGATTTCCTACGAGCAGTACTTC. This rearrangement joins TRBV6-5 to TRBJ2-7; perhaps D is TRBD1 or TRBD2 (7 bases each). This CDR3 is 14 amino acids long. Looked up from germline, CDR1 is MNHEY and CDR2 is SVGAGI. V gave up 8 bases and J gave up 1 base, with 15 bases separating them.

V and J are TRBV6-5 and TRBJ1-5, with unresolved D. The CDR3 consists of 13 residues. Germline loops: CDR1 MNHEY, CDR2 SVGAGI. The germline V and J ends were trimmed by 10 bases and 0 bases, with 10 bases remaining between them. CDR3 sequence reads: CATGRNSNQPQHF. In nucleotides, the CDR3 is TGTGCCACCGGACGGAATAGCAATCAGCCCCAGCATTTT.

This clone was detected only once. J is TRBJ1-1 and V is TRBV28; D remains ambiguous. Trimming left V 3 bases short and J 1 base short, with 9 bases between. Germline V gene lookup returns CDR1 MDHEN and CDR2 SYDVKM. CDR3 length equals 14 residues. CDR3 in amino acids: CASSFYKPNTEAFF. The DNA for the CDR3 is TGTGCCAGCAGTTTTTACAAACCGAACACTGAAGCTTTCTTT.

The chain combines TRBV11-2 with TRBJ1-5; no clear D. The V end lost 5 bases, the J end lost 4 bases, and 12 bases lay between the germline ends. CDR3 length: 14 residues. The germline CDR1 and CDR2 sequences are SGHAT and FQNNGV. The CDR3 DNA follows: TGTGCCAGCAGCCCTGGACGGAGTAATCAGCCCCAGCATTTT. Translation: CASSPGRSNQPQHF.

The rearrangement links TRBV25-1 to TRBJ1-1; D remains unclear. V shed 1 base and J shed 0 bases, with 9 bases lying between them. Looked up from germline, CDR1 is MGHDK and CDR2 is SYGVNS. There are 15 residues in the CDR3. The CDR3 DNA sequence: TGTGCCAGCAGTGAATCCGGTGGTCTGAACACTGAAGCTTTCTTT. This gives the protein CASSESGGLNTEAFF.

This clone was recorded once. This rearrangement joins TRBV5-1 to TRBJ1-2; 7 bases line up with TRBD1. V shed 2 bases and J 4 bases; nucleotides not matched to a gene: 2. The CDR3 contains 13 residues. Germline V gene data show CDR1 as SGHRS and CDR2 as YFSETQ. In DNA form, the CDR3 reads TGCGCCAGCAGCTTACAGGGGACCTATGGCTACACCTTC. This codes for CASSLQGTYGYTF.

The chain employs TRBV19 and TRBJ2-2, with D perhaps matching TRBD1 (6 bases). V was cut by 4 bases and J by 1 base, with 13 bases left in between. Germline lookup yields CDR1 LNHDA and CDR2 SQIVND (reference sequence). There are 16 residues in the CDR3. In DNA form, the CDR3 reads TGTGCCAGTAGTAGAACAGGGTTGGGGAACACCGGGGAGCTGTTTTTT. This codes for CASSRTGLGNTGELFF.

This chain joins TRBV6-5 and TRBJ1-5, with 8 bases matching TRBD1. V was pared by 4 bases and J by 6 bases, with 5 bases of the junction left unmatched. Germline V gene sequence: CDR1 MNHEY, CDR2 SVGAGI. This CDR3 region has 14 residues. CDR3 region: CASSFQGAGQPQHF. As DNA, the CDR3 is TGTGCCAGCAGTTTTCAGGGGGCAGGTCAGCCCCAGCATTTT.

The CDR3 sequence: CASSLQRPPYEQYF. Here the CDR3 DNA reads TGCGCCAGCAGTTTGCAGCGGCCCCCATACGAGCAGTACTTC. The chain couples TRBV10-2 to TRBJ2-7, with a weak D call TRBD2 (5 bases). Germline CDR1 WSHSY, CDR2 SAAADI. The V gene lost 5 bases and the J gene lost 4 bases, with 15 bases spanning the gap. The CDR3 length is 14 residues.

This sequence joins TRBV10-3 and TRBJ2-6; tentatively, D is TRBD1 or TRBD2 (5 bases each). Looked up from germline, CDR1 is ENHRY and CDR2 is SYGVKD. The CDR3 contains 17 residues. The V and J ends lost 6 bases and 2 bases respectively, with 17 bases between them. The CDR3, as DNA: TGTGCCATCAGGGGGGTGGCAGGGCCTGCTGGGGCCAACGTCCTGACTTTC. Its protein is CAIRGVAGPAGANVLTF.

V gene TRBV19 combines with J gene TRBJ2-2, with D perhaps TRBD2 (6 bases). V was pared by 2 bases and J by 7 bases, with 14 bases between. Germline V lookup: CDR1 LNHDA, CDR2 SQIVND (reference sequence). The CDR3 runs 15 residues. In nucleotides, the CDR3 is TGTGCCAGTAGTATATTTTTGGGGGGTGTCGGGGAGCTGTTTTTT. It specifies CASSIFLGGVGELFF.